The text below deals with one T cell receptor beta chain. No cognate antigen has been identified for it. Per-nucleotide qualities are absent, and no much larger clonotype sits a single base away. Deletion took 0 bases off V and 5 bases off J, with a span of 4 bases between the germline ends. The CDR3 numbers 13 residues from cysteine through phenylalanine. CDR3 DNA only is kept here, 39 bases in frame from base 1. The germline V gene yields LGHNA for CDR1 and YNFKEQ for CDR2. The data derive from a study of beta chain features in type 1 diabetes (dated by TCRdb to about 2018). Study-wide context: Patients and healthy donors did not differ in mean age, gender distribution, total cell number or subset yield. A total of about 100 million sorted cells were examined across all samples, and RNA yield correlated strongly with the number of cells per subset. The study compared TCRB repertoires of sorted circulating CD4+ T cell subsets between recently diagnosed type 1 diabetes patients and matched healthy donors. Regulatory and stem cell-like memory subsets were isolated from only 8 patients and roughly 8 healthy donors, whereas naive and central memory subsets came from all 30 or so donors. The full study reports these points: Because cDNA was sequenced instead of genomic DNA, highly expressing activated cells could be over-represented, though the groups showed no difference in activation or CD3 levels. Naive, central memory and regulatory TCRB repertoires appeared to be more alike among patients than among healthy donors. Type 1 diabetes patients showed a moderate but significant shortening of TCRB CDR3 length in all four CD4+ subsets. Because small numbers of individuals were included in the HLA sub-analyses, any influence of HLA type on TCRB rearrangement was left unresolved. Shorter templates might have been favored by PCR, but patient and control samples were amplified and corrected together, so both groups would have been affected equally by any skew. Fewer insertions and more nucleotide deletions at VDJ recombination sites were observed in patients with type 1 diabetes, implying thymic rearrangement abnormalities.

Each donor gave one peripheral blood draw, roughly 0.11 L on average, collected into heparinised tubes. Naive, central memory, regulatory and stem cell-like memory CD4+ T cells were sorted on a BD FACSAria II using a panel including CD45RO, CCR7, CD25, CD127, CD95 and CD27. A purity above 95% was achieved for all sorted populations. Right away, PBMCs were isolated by Lymphoprep density gradient centrifugation and were stained directly, with no culture step. So that batch effects would be minimized, each experiment stained and sorted samples in pairs, pairing one healthy donor with one patient. The entire amount of isolated RNA was reverse transcribed using the High Capacity cDNA Reverse Transcription Kit, so the sequenced TCRB transcripts were expressed ones. Naive, central memory and regulatory T cell samples underwent deep immunoSEQ sequencing, averaging roughly 3.3 million total reads per sample. Sorted cells were lysed in RLT buffer, and RNA was extracted using DNase-treated RNeasy Micro or Mini kits according to cell number. Each cell subset was processed separately to prevent cross-contamination, with patient and healthy donor samples processed together. Using the immunoSEQ multiplex PCR, TCRB sequences were amplified from cDNA into 87-bp fragments spanning the CDR3 region. The amplicons were sequenced using the Illumina HiSeq platform. Processing in the source paper ran as follows. PCR bias was corrected computationally using synthetic template baselines, and reads within Hamming distance 2 were collapsed, with unmergeable singletons discarded. Reads were aligned to IMGT to assign V, D and J genes, CDR3 length, and insertions or deletions at six rearrangement sites. Clonotype counts were normalized to sorted cell number within each subset before computing true diversity and Gini coefficients with the tcR R package. The overlap coefficient, calculated on TCRB nucleotide sequences, was used to quantify repertoire sharing. The immuneACCESS repertoire file appears here via TCRdb, limited to in-frame rearrangements. These files lack a portion of the clones; in checked studies, under half of the deficit traces to unresolved V genes, and the cause of the others is not known. The V and J calls and clone size come from that table; D and trimming were worked out from the DNA. The sample records 250,000 to 400,000 clones, approximately 15% of which are singletons. The leading ten clones occupy 6.7% of the sample.

Recombination connected TRBV4-2 to TRBJ1-4; a confident D gene designation cannot be given. The specimen was central memory CD4+ T cells from blood. The clonotype comes from a young man in good health. In nucleotide form, the sequence is TGTGCCAGCAGCCAAGACAGGAATGAAAAACTGTTTTTT. This gives the protein CASSQDRNEKLFF.